The 29 T cell receptor beta chains presented below share a single source sample, sequenced in a study of T cells in tumors after PD-1 blockade. TCRdb's table, derived via immunoSEQ multiplex PCR, lists solely in-frame clones and lacks some. This table has approximately 48,000 clones, about 84% appearing once. Sequenced material: PBMCs, taken before anti-PD-1 treatment. These receptors were obtained from a human donor with basal cell carcinoma.

This clone was detected only once. V and J are TRBV6-5 and TRBJ1-4; TRBD1 matches at 11 bases. The CDR3 is 15 residues long. Germline trimming cut 7 bases from V and 7 bases from J; bases unmatched to any gene: 8. Germline-derived CDR1 and CDR2 are MNHEY and SVGAGI. CDR3: CASTLGGTGGEKLFF. In DNA, the CDR3 is TGTGCCAGCACCCTGGGAGGGACAGGGGGTGAAAAACTGTTTTTT.

This clone was counted a few times. The chain uses TRBV5-4 and TRBJ1-6, with a tentative D call TRBD1 (6 bases). CDR3 length equals 15 residues. Germline CDR1 is SGHNT and CDR2 is YYREEE (reference sequence). Trimming left V 4 bases short and J 8 bases short, with 16 bases between. DNA for the CDR3: TGTGCCAGCAGCCCACAGGGATGGGGGGATTCACCCCTCCACTTT. Protein: CASSPQGWGDSPLHF.

The V call is TRBV4-1, the J call TRBJ2-2; perhaps TRBD2 as D (5 bases). CDR3 size: 18 residues. Trimming pared 1 base from V and 1 base from J, leaving 16 bases between. Germline loops: CDR1 MGHRA, CDR2 YSYEKL. The CDR3 nucleotides are TGCGCCAGCAGCCAAGGGGTTGTGAGGGAAATGAACACCGGGGAGCTGTTTTTT. This codes for CASSQGVVREMNTGELFF.

The J gene is TRBJ1-1, the V gene TRBV30; the D is unclear. V lost 1 base to trimming and J lost 6 bases, with 15 bases between them. Germline values: CDR1 GTSNPN, CDR2 SVGIG (reference sequence). CDR3 length: 14 amino acids. CDR3 amino acids: CAWSAISPRAEAFF. The CDR3 bases are TGTGCCTGGAGTGCCATCTCCCCGCGGGCTGAAGCTTTCTTT.

The V gene is TRBV6-1, the J gene TRBJ1-5; D ambiguous. The CDR3 extends over 14 amino acids. The V gene lost 1 base and the J gene lost 8 bases, with 12 bases spanning the gap. The V gene's germline CDR1 is MNHNS and CDR2 SASEGT. The CDR3 spells CASSEGGGSEPQHF. The DNA of the CDR3 is TGTGCCAGCAGTGAAGGGGGTGGGTCGGAGCCCCAGCATTTT.

This clone appeared once. The chain employs TRBV7-2 and TRBJ1-1; 8 bases agree with TRBD1. V was pared by 4 bases and J by 5 bases, with 6 bases of the junction left unmatched. CDR1 is SGHTA, CDR2 FQGNSA, per germline. The CDR3 is 14 residues long. The CDR3 DNA is TGTGCCAGCAGCTCCTCAGGGGGCCGTACTGAAGCTTTCTTT. Its protein product is CASSSSGGRTEAFF.

The chain uses TRBV30 and TRBJ2-5, with D possibly TRBD2 on 6 matching bases. V lost 3 bases and J 5 bases, leaving 10 bases between the germline ends. From germline, CDR1 is GTSNPN and CDR2 SVGIG (reference sequence). The CDR3 is 12 residues long. DNA of the CDR3: TGTGCCTGGAGCGGGGGTGGTGAGACCCAGTACTTC. Protein product: CAWSGGGETQYF.

The chain carries TRBV3-1 (or the pseudogene TRBV3-2) and TRBJ2-2; D is uncertain. V lost 4 bases, J lost 3 bases, and 9 bases lay in between. CDR3 size: 14 residues. CDR1 is LGHDT and CDR2 is YNNKEL in the germline V gene (reference sequence). CDR3 in DNA: TGTGCCAGCAGCCGATTGATTTACACCGGGGAGCTGTTTTTT. Residues: CASSRLIYTGELFF.

The genes are TRBV3-1 (or the pseudogene TRBV3-2) and TRBJ2-3; D might be TRBD1 (6 bases). There are 17 residues in the CDR3. CDR1 is LGHDT and CDR2 is YNNKEL in the germline V gene (reference sequence). The V end was cut by 3 bases, the J end by 3 bases, with 19 bases between. This CDR3 is CASSQRGLGAGTDTQYF. The CDR3 DNA reads as TGTGCCAGCAGCCAGCGCGGGTTGGGGGCTGGGACAGATACGCAGTATTTT.

This rearrangement joins TRBV6-5 to TRBJ2-7; 10 positions match TRBD1. The V and J ends lost 4 bases and 5 bases, in that order; junction bases with no gene match: 11. The CDR3 is 16 amino acids. Looked up from germline, CDR1 is MNHEY and CDR2 is SVGAGI. The CDR3 DNA sequence: TGTGCCAGCAGTTTGGGAACCGGGACAGGGGACCACGAGCAGTACTTC. Translation gives CASSLGTGTGDHEQYF.

J is TRBJ2-3 and V is TRBV9; D ambiguous. The V and J ends lost 4 bases and 2 bases respectively, with 17 bases between them. From germline, CDR1 is SGDLS and CDR2 YYNGEE. The CDR3 totals 16 residues. CDR3 loop: CASSPSAGFVTDTQYF. The DNA for the CDR3 is TGTGCCAGCAGCCCTTCGGCCGGGTTCGTCACAGATACGCAGTATTTT.

The CDR3 sequence: CASSLELHGIPTEAFF. In DNA form, the CDR3 reads TGTGCCAGCAGCTTGGAGCTTCACGGGATTCCCACTGAAGCTTTCTTT. The rearrangement links TRBV5-4 to TRBJ1-1, with no clear D. With 0 bases removed from V and 4 bases from J, the gap between germline ends came to 16 bases. Germline loops: CDR1 SGHNT, CDR2 YYREEE (reference sequence). CDR3 length equals 16 residues.

The count of this clone is one. The chain uses TRBV9 and TRBJ2-4, with D hard to call. V lost 3 bases to trimming and J lost 2 bases, with 12 bases between them. Per the germline V gene, CDR1 is SGDLS and CDR2 is YYNGEE. The CDR3 extends over 15 amino acids. The CDR3 region is CASSARVGTKNIQYF. CDR3 nucleotide sequence: TGTGCCAGCAGCGCCAGAGTAGGTACCAAAAACATTCAGTACTTC.

A few counts support this clone. Here the CDR3 reads CASSETRTGIHEQYF. The CDR3 bases are TGTGCCAGCAGTGAAACGAGGACAGGGATACACGAGCAGTACTTC. The rearrangement uses TRBV6-1 and TRBJ2-7, with 8 nucleotides matching TRBD1. The V and J ends lost 2 bases and 5 bases, in that order; junction bases with no gene match: 8. CDR1 and CDR2 (germline): MNHNS, SASEGT. The CDR3 loop spans 15 amino acids.

The chain has TRBV4-1 and TRBJ2-1, with 10 bases identical to TRBD1. The length of the CDR3 is 17 residues. Germline values: CDR1 MGHRA, CDR2 YSYEKL. V trimming: 3 bases; J trimming: 8 bases; junction bases outside the gene matches: 13. Here the CDR3 reads CASSQGPGTGAGDEQFF. The CDR3 DNA follows: TGCGCCAGCAGCCAGGGACCCGGGACAGGGGCGGGTGATGAGCAGTTCTTC.

V usage is TRBV6-5 and J usage is TRBJ1-1, with unresolved D. Per the germline V gene, CDR1 is MNHEY and CDR2 is SVGAGI. Trimming pared 6 bases from V and 2 bases from J, leaving 10 bases between. The CDR3 spans 13 residues. The CDR3 protein is CASSPPVNTEAFF. CDR3 DNA: TGTGCCAGCAGCCCCCCCGTAAACACTGAAGCTTTCTTT.

The chain carries TRBV30 and TRBJ2-5; D remains ambiguous. The CDR3 has 14 amino acids. Germline assignment: CDR1 GTSNPN and CDR2 SVGIG (reference sequence). V dropped 2 bases and J dropped 2 bases, with 12 bases sitting between them. The CDR3 nucleotides are TGTGCCTGGAGTCCCGGGCCTGTTCAAGAGACCCAGTACTTC. Amino acids: CAWSPGPVQETQYF.

V and J are TRBV5-4 and TRBJ2-7; no clear D gene. The germline V gene encodes CDR1 SGHNT and CDR2 YYREEE (reference sequence). There are 14 residues in the CDR3. V was shortened by 3 bases and J by 2 bases, with 12 bases between the two germline ends. CDR3 sequence reads: CASSSGRHTYEQYF. CDR3 in DNA: TGTGCCAGCAGCTCCGGACGACATACCTACGAGCAGTACTTC.

The genes are TRBV27 and TRBJ1-5; D is perhaps TRBD1 (6 bases). The CDR3 has 17 amino acids. V lost 4 bases, J lost 2 bases, and 18 bases lay in between. Germline CDR1 MNHEY, CDR2 SMNVEV (reference sequence). The CDR3 protein is CASSSLMGGAGNQPQHF. DNA of the CDR3: TGTGCCAGCAGTTCCCTTATGGGGGGGGCGGGCAATCAGCCCCAGCATTTT.

The V and J genes are TRBV5-5 and TRBJ1-2; TRBD1 agrees at 9 bases. The CDR3 spans 14 residues. V gave up 5 bases and J gave up 3 bases; unmatched junction bases: 5. Germline V CDR1 and CDR2: SGHKS, YYEKEE (reference sequence). The DNA for the CDR3 is TGTGCCAGCAGTCTTTGGACAGGGGACTATGGCTACACCTTC. Protein product: CASSLWTGDYGYTF.

The CDR3 bases are TGTGCCAGCACTCAAATGGACGGGGAGGGGGTGATCTATGGCTACACCTTC. Its protein product is CASTQMDGEGVIYGYTF. The chain recombines TRBV28 with TRBJ1-2, with D tentatively TRBD1 (6 bases). The CDR3 runs 17 residues. V was shortened by 7 bases and J by 4 bases, with 25 bases between the two germline ends. From germline, CDR1 is MDHEN and CDR2 SYDVKM.

The J gene is TRBJ2-7, the V gene TRBV5-6; 8 bases match TRBD1. The CDR3 is made up of 15 amino acids. After removal of 6 bases from V and 2 bases from J, the junction contained 10 bases not matched to a gene. Looked up from germline, CDR1 is SGHDT and CDR2 is YYEEEE. The CDR3 nucleotides read TGTGCCAGCACCCATCCGTCGGGACAGGCCTACGAGCAGTACTTC. Protein sequence: CASTHPSGQAYEQYF.

The rearrangement links TRBV19 to TRBJ2-3, with D perhaps matching TRBD2 (5 bases). Germline-derived CDR1 and CDR2 are LNHDA and SQIVND (reference sequence). The CDR3 runs 14 residues. V was trimmed by 7 bases and J by 2 bases, leaving 13 bases between them. This CDR3 reads CASKRSEPTDTQYF. The CDR3 nucleotides read TGTGCCAGTAAGCGGTCGGAACCCACAGATACGCAGTATTTT.

This clone was observed a single time. This rearrangement joins TRBV2 to TRBJ2-2; 7 positions match TRBD1. With V trimmed by 5 bases and J by 2 bases, 11 bases remained unmatched. The CDR3 is 17 residues long. CDR1 and CDR2 (germline): SNHLY, FYNNEI. The CDR3 nucleotides are TGTGCCAGCAGTACGACACCGGGACAGAAAAACACCGGGGAGCTGTTTTTT. It codes for CASSTTPGQKNTGELFF.

This chain links TRBV7-2 with TRBJ1-1; D is perhaps TRBD1 (5 bases). Trimming shortened V by 4 bases and J by 5 bases, and 14 bases separated the two germline ends. Per germline, CDR1 SGHTA and CDR2 FQGNSA. The CDR3 totals 14 residues. This CDR3 reads CASSSQGFGTEAFF. CDR3 nucleotides: TGTGCCAGCAGCTCCCAGGGTTTCGGGACTGAAGCTTTCTTT.

The chain is built from TRBV4-2 and TRBJ2-7; tentatively, D is TRBD1 or TRBD2 (5 bases each). The V gene lost 4 bases and the J gene lost 0 bases, with 16 bases spanning the gap. Per germline, CDR1 LGHNA and CDR2 YNFKEQ. This CDR3 contains 16 residues. The CDR3 loop reads CASSPRDRDGSYEQYF. The CDR3 DNA sequence: TGTGCCAGCAGCCCAAGGGACCGGGACGGCTCCTACGAGCAGTACTTC.

The rearrangement links TRBV19 to TRBJ1-2; TRBD1 matches 8 bases. This CDR3 contains 14 residues. V shed 6 bases, J shed 4 bases, and the junction held 7 bases outside the gene matches. Germline values: CDR1 LNHDA, CDR2 SQIVND (reference sequence). For the CDR3, the DNA is TGTGCCAGTAGGGAGGACAGGGCAACCTATGGCTACACCTTC. It encodes CASREDRATYGYTF.

The table lists this clone with a few counts. The rearrangement joins TRBV13 to TRBJ1-1; D might be TRBD1 (6 bases). The germline gives CDR1 PRHDT, CDR2 FYEKMQ (reference sequence). The germline V and J ends were trimmed by 0 bases and 8 bases, with 7 bases remaining between them. The CDR3 has 12 amino acids. The CDR3: CASSLGGQEAFF. CDR3 DNA sequence: TGTGCCAGCAGCTTAGGCGGACAGGAAGCTTTCTTT.

This chain connects TRBV5-1 to TRBJ2-3; TRBD2 matches at 10 bases. In germline, CDR1 is SGHRS, CDR2 YFSETQ. V was clipped by 2 bases and J by 3 bases; unmatched bases: 3. CDR3 length: 15 amino acids. The CDR3 spells CASSLAGGLTDTQYF. The CDR3 region has the DNA TGCGCCAGCAGCTTAGCGGGGGGGCTGACAGATACGCAGTATTTT.